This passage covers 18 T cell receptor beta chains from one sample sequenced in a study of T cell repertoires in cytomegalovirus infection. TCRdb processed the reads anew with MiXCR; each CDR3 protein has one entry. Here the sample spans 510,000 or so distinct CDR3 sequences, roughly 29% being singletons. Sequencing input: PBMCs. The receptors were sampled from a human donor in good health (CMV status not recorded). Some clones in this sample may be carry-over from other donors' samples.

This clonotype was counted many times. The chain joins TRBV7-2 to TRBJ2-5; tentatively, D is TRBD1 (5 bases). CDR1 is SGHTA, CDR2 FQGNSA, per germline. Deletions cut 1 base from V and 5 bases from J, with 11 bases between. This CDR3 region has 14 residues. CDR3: CASSLVKGLETQYF. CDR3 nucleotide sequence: TGTGCCAGCAGCTTAGTCAAGGGGCTGGAGACCCAGTACTTC. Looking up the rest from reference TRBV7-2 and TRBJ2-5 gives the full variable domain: GAGVSQSPSNKVTEKGKDVELRCDPISGHTALYWYRQSLGQGLEFLIYFQGNSAPDKSGLPSDRFSAERTGGSVSTLTIQRTQQEDSAVYLCASSLVKGLETQYFGPGTRLLVL.

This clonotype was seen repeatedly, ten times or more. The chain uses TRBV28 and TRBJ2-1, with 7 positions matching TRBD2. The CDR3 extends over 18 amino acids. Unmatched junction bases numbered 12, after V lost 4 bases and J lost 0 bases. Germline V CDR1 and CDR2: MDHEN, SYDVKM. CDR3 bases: TGTGCCAGCAGTTCGGCAGCGGCTAGCGGAAGCTCCTACAATGAGCAGTTCTTC. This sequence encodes CASSSAAASGSSYNEQFF.

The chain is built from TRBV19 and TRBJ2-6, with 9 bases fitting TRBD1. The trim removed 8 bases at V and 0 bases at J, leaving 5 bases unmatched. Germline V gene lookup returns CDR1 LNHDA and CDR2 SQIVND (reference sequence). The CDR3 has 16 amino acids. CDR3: CASAGTGSSGANVLTF. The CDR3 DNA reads TGTGCCAGTGCCGGGACAGGGTCCTCTGGGGCCAACGTCCTGACTTTC.

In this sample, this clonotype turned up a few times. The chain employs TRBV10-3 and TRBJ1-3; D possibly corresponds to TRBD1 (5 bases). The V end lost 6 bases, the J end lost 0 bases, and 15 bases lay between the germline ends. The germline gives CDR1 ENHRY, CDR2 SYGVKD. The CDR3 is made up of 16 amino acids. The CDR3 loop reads CAIRSGPRSSGNTIYF. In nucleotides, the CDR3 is TGTGCCATCAGGTCGGGACCGCGGAGCTCTGGAAACACCATATATTTT.

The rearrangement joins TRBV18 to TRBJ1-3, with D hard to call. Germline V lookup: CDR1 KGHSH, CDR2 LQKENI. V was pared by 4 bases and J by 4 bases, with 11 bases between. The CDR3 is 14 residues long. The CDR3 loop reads CASSLPGFGNTIYF. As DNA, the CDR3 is TGTGCCAGCTCACTGCCGGGATTCGGAAACACCATATATTTT.

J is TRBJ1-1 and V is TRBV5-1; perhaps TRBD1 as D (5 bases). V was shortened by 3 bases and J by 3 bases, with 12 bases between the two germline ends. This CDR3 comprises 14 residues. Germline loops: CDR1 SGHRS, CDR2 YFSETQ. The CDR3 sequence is CASSSRGADTEAFF. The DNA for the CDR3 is TGCGCCAGCAGCTCCCGAGGGGCGGACACTGAAGCTTTCTTT.

Written as DNA, the CDR3 is TGTGCCACCGAGTCGGGGACTGGAAACACCATATATTTT. Residues: CATESGTGNTIYF. The genes are TRBV5-6 and TRBJ1-3; no firm D call. Trimming removed 9 bases from V and 2 bases from J, with 12 bases in between. Germline CDR1 is SGHDT and CDR2 is YYEEEE. The CDR3 has 13 residues.

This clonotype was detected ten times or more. CDR3 region: CASTLMAGELFF. For the CDR3, the DNA is TGTGCCAGCACTCTGATGGCCGGGGAGCTGTTTTTT. The rearrangement links TRBV7-2 to TRBJ2-2, with D unresolved. CDR1 and CDR2 (germline): SGHTA, FQGNSA. CDR3 length: 12 amino acids. Trimming left V 7 bases short and J 6 bases short, with 9 bases between.

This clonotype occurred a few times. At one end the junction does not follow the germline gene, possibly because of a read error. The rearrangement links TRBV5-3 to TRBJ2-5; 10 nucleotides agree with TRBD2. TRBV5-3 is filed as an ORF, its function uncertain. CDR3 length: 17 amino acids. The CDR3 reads CASSLGGSGRSLETQYF. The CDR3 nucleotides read TGTGCCAGCAGCTTGGGCGGTAGCGGGAGGTCCCTGGAGACCCAGTACTTC.

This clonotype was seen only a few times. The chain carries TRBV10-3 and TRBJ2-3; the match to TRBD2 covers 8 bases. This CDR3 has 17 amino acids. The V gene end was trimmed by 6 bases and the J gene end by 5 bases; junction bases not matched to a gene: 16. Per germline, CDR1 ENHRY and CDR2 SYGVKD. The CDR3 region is CAISGGGTGVLEDTQYF. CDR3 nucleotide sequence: TGTGCCATCAGCGGGGGGGGGACTGGCGTGCTCGAAGATACGCAGTATTTT.

The CDR3 DNA reads TGCGCCAGCAGCCAAGGACGGGGAGCGGGAACCTCCAATGAGCAGTTCTTC. Translation: CASSQGRGAGTSNEQFF. The chain employs TRBV4-3 and TRBJ2-1; 7 nucleotides agree with TRBD2. Germline lookup yields CDR1 LGHNA and CDR2 YSLEER. CDR3 size: 17 residues. After removal of 1 base from V and 6 bases from J, the junction contained 12 bases not matched to a gene.

This CDR3 is CASSSLISGRGTETQYF. In DNA form, the CDR3 reads TGTGCCAGCAGTTCCCTTATTAGCGGGAGGGGCACAGAGACCCAGTACTTC. This chain uses TRBV6-5 with TRBJ2-5; 11 nucleotides agree with TRBD2. CDR1 MNHEY and CDR2 SVGAGI come from the germline V gene. The CDR3 runs to 17 residues. V lost 4 bases and J lost 4; bases outside the gene matches: 11.

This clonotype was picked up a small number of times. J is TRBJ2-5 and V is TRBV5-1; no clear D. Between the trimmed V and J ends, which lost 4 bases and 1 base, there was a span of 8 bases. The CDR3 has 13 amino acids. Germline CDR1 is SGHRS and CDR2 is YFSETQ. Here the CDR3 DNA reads TGCGCCAGCAGCGTCGCGTTCCAAGAGACCCAGTACTTC. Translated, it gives CASSVAFQETQYF.

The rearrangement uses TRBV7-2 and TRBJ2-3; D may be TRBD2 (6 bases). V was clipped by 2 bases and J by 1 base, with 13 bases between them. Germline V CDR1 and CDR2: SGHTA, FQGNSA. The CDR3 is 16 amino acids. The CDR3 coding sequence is TGTGCCAGCAGCTTAAGCGTCCGCGGGGGCACAGATACGCAGTATTTT. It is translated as CASSLSVRGGTDTQYF.

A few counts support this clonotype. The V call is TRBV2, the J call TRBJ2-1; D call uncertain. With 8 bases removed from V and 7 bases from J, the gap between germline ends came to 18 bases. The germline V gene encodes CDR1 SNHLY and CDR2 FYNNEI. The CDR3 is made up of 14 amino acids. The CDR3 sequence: CASDSLSARNEQFF. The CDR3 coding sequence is TGTGCCAGCGACTCCCTTTCCGCCCGGAATGAGCAGTTCTTC.

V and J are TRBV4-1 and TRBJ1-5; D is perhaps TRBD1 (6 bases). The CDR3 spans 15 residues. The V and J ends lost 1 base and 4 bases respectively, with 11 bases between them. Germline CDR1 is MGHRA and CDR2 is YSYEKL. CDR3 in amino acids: CASSQVGGRNQPQHF. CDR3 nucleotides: TGCGCCAGCAGCCAAGTTGGGGGCCGAAATCAGCCCCAGCATTTT.

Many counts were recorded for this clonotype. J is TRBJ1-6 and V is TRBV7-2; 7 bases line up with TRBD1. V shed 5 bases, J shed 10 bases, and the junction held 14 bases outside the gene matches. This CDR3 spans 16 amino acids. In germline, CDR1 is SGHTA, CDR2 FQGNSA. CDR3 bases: TGTGCCAGCAGCGACACCTCGACAGGGATTAGGTCACCCCTCCACTTT. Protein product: CASSDTSTGIRSPLHF.

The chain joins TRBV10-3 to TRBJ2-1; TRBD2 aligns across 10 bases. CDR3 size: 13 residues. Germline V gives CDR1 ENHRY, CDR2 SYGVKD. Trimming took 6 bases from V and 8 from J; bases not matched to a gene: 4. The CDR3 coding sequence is TGTGCCATCAGGCAGCGGGAGGGGGATGAGCAGTTCTTC. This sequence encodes CAIRQREGDEQFF.